This TCR beta chain was recorded in a study of human T cells and chemical hapten exposure. Germline V gives CDR1 MNHEY, CDR2 SVGEGT. This CDR3 comprises 15 residues. V was cut by 1 base and J by 8 bases, with 15 bases left in between. General study results and limits: Alopecia was present in the donors, so their immune response may differ from healthy people's.

This clonotype was seen more than once but under ten times. What it recognizes is unknown. TCRdb reprocessed the RACE reads via MiXCR and lists one record per CDR3 protein. The sample includes roughly 81,000 distinct CDR3 sequences, over 6.5% of them seen just once. Time point indicated: pre-sensitization, week 0. The treatment denotes: therapeutic diphenylcyclopropenone sensitization with weekly scalp DPC. Patients had alopecia, were aged 18 to 70, and were not pregnant. Blood, whole and unfractionated, served as the source for total RNA extraction. The receptor was derived from a man in his forties or fifties with alopecia areata. Some clones in this sample may be carry-over from other donors' samples. This chain connects TRBV6-2 or TRBV6-3 to TRBJ2-1; possibly TRBD2 for D (6 bases). The specimen was whole blood, collected in connection with sensitization to the hapten diphenylcyclopropenone (DPC). The CDR3 nucleotides read TGTGCCAGCAGTTACTGGGAGGCCCGGGGCGATGAGCAGTTCTTC. It translates to CASSYWEARGDEQFF.